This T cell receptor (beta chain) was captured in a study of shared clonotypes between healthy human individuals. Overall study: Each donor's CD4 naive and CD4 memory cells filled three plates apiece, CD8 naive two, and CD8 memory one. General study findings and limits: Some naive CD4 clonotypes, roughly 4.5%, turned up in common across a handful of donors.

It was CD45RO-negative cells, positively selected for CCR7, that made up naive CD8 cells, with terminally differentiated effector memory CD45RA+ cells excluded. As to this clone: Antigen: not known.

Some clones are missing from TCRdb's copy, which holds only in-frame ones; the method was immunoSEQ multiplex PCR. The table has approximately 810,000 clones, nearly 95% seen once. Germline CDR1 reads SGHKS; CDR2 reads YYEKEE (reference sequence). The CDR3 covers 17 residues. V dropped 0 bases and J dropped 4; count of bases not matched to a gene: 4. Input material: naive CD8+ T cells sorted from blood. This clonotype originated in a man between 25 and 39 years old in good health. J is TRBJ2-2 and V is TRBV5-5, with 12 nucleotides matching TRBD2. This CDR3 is CASSLGLAGVITGELFF. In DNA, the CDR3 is TGTGCCAGCAGCTTGGGACTAGCGGGAGTTATCACCGGGGAGCTGTTTTTT.